Below, one T cell receptor beta chain is given with its context. The data stem from a study of blood T cell repertoires in COVID-19. For recovered donors of Cohort 3, there were two negative PCRs, clearance, or symptom resolution. The CDR3 totals 18 residues. The V end lost 5 bases, the J end lost 6 bases, and 26 bases lay between the germline ends. Germline-derived CDR1 and CDR2 are MNHNY and SVGAGI (reference sequence). Study processing details: Estimates of nucleated cell counts were drawn from the amplification of reference gene primers. Sequenced by immunoSEQ multiplex PCR; TCRdb stores in-frame clones only, minus some. V and J calls plus clone size are reproduced from that table; the DNA served to infer D and trimming. In the table there are about 130,000 clones, 75% to 90% of which are singletons.

The chain links TRBV6-6 to TRBJ1-5, with D perhaps TRBD1 (6 bases). The specimen sequenced was PBMCs or T cells enriched from blood (not recorded which). This sequence originates from a man aged 25-40 years who had recovered from COVID-19. CDR3 sequence (DNA): TGTGCCAGCAGTCGCAACGCCCGACAGGCCCTTTTGGGTCAGCCCCAGCATTTT. Protein sequence: CASSRNARQALLGQPQHF.